A selection of T cell receptor beta chains follows, all from one sample in a study of blood T cell repertoires in COVID-19. Using immunoSEQ multiplex PCR, the repertoire was profiled, and TCRdb retains in-frame clones only, with some absent. The sample includes 85,000 to 90,000 clones, about 82% of them seen just once. The material sequenced was peripheral blood. These receptors were taken from a human donor in a cohort sampled during active COVID-19. The conserved cysteine and the conserved F or W are not part of the CDR3 here. A D gene is named only where the DNA matches it firmly. A clone size is listed for some rows: how often the clone was seen (once, few, many), or a class if it is expanded.

TRBV27	.	TRBJ2-1	.	ASTSPSGGLSYNEQF
TRBV6-4	.	TRBJ1-2	.	ASSDSSQGNDGYT
TRBV21-1	.	TRBJ2-5	once	ASSKAGPGGETQY
TRBV7-2	.	TRBJ1-6	.	ASSLNGWGRSSPLH
TRBV7-2	.	TRBJ2-7	.	ASTPRAGSFNEQY
TRBV6-2/TRBV6-3	.	TRBJ2-7	.	ASSYSIVAEEFYEQY
TRBV5-4	.	TRBJ2-7	.	ASSFVGAYEQY
TRBV19	TRBD2	TRBJ2-5	.	ASSKGASGGPAETQY
TRBV2	.	TRBJ1-2	once	ASRAGEYGYT
TRBV2	TRBD2	TRBJ2-1	many	ASRRLAGGNYNEQF
TRBV7-9	TRBD2	TRBJ2-3	.	ASSLALAGGSKDTQY
TRBV11-2	.	TRBJ2-1	.	ASSWTVMDEQF
TRBV27	.	TRBJ1-1	.	ASSLWAKTEAF
TRBV7-2	.	TRBJ1-1	.	ASSLDRVNTEAF
TRBV12-3/TRBV12-4	.	TRBJ1-2	.	ASSLGPNGYT
TRBV6-2/TRBV6-3	.	TRBJ2-3	.	ASSLPPFQRSVTDTQY
TRBV4-3	.	TRBJ1-3	large	ASSQAYSGNTIY
TRBV10-3	TRBD1	TRBJ1-5	.	AIRDRDEQPQH
TRBV7-9	.	TRBJ1-2	.	ASSDFSQFRD
TRBV4-3	.	TRBJ2-1	once	ASSQGVGLTTDNEQF
TRBV4-1	TRBD1	TRBJ2-7	.	ASSPRDRGFREQY
TRBV10-3	.	TRBJ1-1	.	AISERGNTEAF
TRBV10-3	.	TRBJ1-4	.	AISESNSRNEKLF
TRBV27	.	TRBJ2-5	.	ASSLLVPPETQY
TRBV11-2	TRBD1	TRBJ2-6	.	ASSLDWQGATGANVLT
TRBV5-1	.	TRBJ2-2	.	ASSFYVAEELF
TRBV28	TRBD2	TRBJ2-2	few	ASSGGLGTSGRSTGELF
TRBV7-2	.	TRBJ2-1	.	ASSPIFGNNEQF
TRBV19	TRBD2	TRBJ2-1	.	ASSPSGLEGQF
TRBV6-2/TRBV6-3	.	TRBJ2-5	.	ASSYGSLEETQY
TRBV30	.	TRBJ2-3	.	AWSRGPTDTQY
TRBV27	.	TRBJ2-4	.	ASSLRHSGNRDPDIQY
TRBV7-2	.	TRBJ2-1	.	ASSSLIAYNEQF
TRBV6-5	TRBD2	TRBJ2-3	.	ASTIAGVTDTQY
TRBV11-2	.	TRBJ1-1	.	ASSPFGLAEAF
TRBV3-1/TRBV3-2	TRBD1	TRBJ2-5	.	ASSPDRGDRETQY
TRBV2	.	TRBJ2-7	.	ASSDWQGMGEQY
TRBV4-3	TRBD1	TRBJ2-3	.	ASSQGAGTGKSDTQY